This TCR beta chain was documented in a study of type 1 regulatory T cells. Turning to the study itself: T-allo10 is an in vitro-generated, Tr1-enriched CD4 T cell product specific for alloantigen.

The CDR3 sequence is 11 residues long. Trimming removed 8 bases from V and 6 bases from J, with 9 bases in between. Germline assignment: CDR1 SGHTA and CDR2 FQGNSA. This clonotype was detected many times. Its antigen is not identified. TCRdb reprocessed the reads with MiXCR, giving one entry per CDR3 protein. The top ten hold over 15% of the sample, which has around 14,000 distinct CDR3 sequences, roughly 13% seen once. This receptor was taken from a human donor in good health. This chain uses TRBV7-2 with TRBJ2-3; D not certain. Sample: cultured T cells, either the whole culture or a sorted T cell fraction (not recorded which). CDR3 in DNA: TGTGCCAGCGGATCTCGGGATACGCAGTATTTT. This gives the protein CASGSRDTQYF.